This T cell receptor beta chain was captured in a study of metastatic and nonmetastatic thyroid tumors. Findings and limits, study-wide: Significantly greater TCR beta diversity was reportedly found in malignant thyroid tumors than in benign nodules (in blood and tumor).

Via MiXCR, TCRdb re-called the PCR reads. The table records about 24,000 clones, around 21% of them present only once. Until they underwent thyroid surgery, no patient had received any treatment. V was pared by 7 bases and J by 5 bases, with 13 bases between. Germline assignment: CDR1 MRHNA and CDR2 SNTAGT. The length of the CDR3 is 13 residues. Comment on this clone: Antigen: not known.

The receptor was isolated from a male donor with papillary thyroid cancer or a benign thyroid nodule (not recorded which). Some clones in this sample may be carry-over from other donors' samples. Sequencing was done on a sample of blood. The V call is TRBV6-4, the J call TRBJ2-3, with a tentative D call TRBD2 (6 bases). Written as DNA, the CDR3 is TGTGCCAGCAATGGAGGGGTAAAAGATACGCAGTATTTT. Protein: CASNGGVKDTQYF.